The clone carrying this T cell receptor beta chain was counted ten times or more. Antigen unknown. These data are taken from a study of T cell repertoires in cytomegalovirus infection. Whole-study context: CMV infection plus the matching HLA type was flagged by public TCR beta signatures. Study-wide points: People with CMV and the relevant HLA were identified by cumulative public TCR beta family frequency. The ex vivo response showed dominance by HLA-C-restricted CMV-specific TCR beta clonotypes.

V was pared by 3 bases and J by 0 bases, with 9 bases between. CDR1 is SGHAT and CDR2 is FQNNGV in the germline V gene. The CDR3 is 15 residues long. TCRdb ran MiXCR on the reads and lists one entry per CDR3 protein. The sample consists of more than 150,000 distinct CDR3 sequences, approximately 19% of them appearing once. V and J are TRBV11-2 and TRBJ1-3; unclear D gene. This sequence originates from a human donor in good health (CMV status not recorded). Some clones in this sample may be carry-over from other donors' samples. Source material: PBMCs. CDR3 in amino acids: CASSFTATSGNTIYF. The CDR3 nucleotides are TGTGCCAGCAGCTTCACAGCCACCTCTGGAAACACCATATATTTT.